The rows below give T cell receptor beta chains drawn from one sample of a study of blood T cell repertoires in COVID-19. Measured with immunoSEQ multiplex PCR; TCRdb has only the in-frame clones, and not every one. The sample records some 230,000 clones, around 87% being singletons. The sample taken for sequencing was PBMCs or T cells enriched from blood (not recorded which). The receptors were gathered from a woman younger than 30 in a cohort exposed to, infected with or recovered from COVID-19 (not recorded which). The CDR3 runs from the conserved cysteine through the conserved F or W. A D gene is named only where the DNA matches it firmly. Not every row has a clone size; where given, it reads once, few, many or a size class.

CASTSPFSYNEQFF,TGTGCCAGCACCTCCCCCTTCTCCTACAATGAGCAGTTCTTC,TRBV6-5,TRBJ2-1,.,.
CAWRGDSSNTEAFF,TGTGCCTGGAGGGGGGACAGTTCGAACACTGAAGCTTTCTTT,TRBV30,TRBJ1-1,.,TRBD1
CASSLAGTGAISGANVLTF,TGTGCCAGCAGCTTGGCCGGGACAGGCGCGATCTCTGGGGCCAACGTCCTGACTTTC,TRBV7-9,TRBJ2-6,once,TRBD1
CASSSGQGGNQPQHF,TGTGCCAGCAGCTCGGGACAGGGAGGCAATCAGCCCCAGCATTTT,TRBV7-9,TRBJ1-5,.,TRBD1
CASSEGGFSNQPQHF,TGTGCCAGCAGTGAAGGGGGCTTTAGCAATCAGCCCCAGCATTTT,TRBV6-1,TRBJ1-5,.,.
CASSLVQVYNEQFF,TGCGCCAGCAGCTTGGTCCAGGTGTACAATGAGCAGTTCTTC,TRBV5-1,TRBJ2-1,.,.
CASSVGGQGGQPQHF,TGTGCCAGCAGCGTAGGGGGACAGGGGGGTCAGCCCCAGCATTTT,TRBV9,TRBJ1-5,.,TRBD1
CASSLVAGGPGEQFF,TGTGCCAGCAGCTTAGTAGCGGGAGGGCCTGGGGAGCAGTTCTTC,TRBV11-2,TRBJ2-1,.,TRBD2
CASSPRLADTGELFF,TGTGCCAGCTCACCACGACTAGCGGACACCGGGGAGCTGTTTTTT,TRBV18,TRBJ2-2,.,TRBD2
CASSGGAETLGYTF,TGTGCCAGCAGCGGGGGGGCAGAGACATTGGGCTACACCTTC,TRBV5-4,TRBJ1-2,.,.
CASSLWDRIYEQYF,TGTGCCAGCAGCTTGTGGGACAGAATCTACGAGCAGTACTTC,TRBV13,TRBJ2-7,once,TRBD1
CASSQEPGLLNYGYTF,TGTGCCAGCAGCCAAGAACCGGGACTCCTGAACTATGGCTACACCTTC,TRBV3-1/TRBV3-2,TRBJ1-2,few,.
CASSGRTLPLHF,TGTGCCAGCAGCGGGCGGACACTACCCCTCCACTTT,TRBV7-9,TRBJ1-6,.,.
CASSEIPGGITGELFF,TGTGCCAGCAGTGAAATCCCAGGGGGCATAACCGGGGAGCTGTTTTTT,TRBV2,TRBJ2-2,few,TRBD1
CASSLGATNTGELFF,TGTGCCAGCAGCCTTGGGGCAACGAACACCGGGGAGCTGTTTTTT,TRBV3-1/TRBV3-2,TRBJ2-2,.,.
CASSPSGGGETQYF,TGTGCCAGCAGCCCGAGCGGGGGTGGGGAGACCCAGTACTTC,TRBV9,TRBJ2-5,once,TRBD2
CASSQDRASLTGELFF,TGTGCCAGCAGCCAAGATCGGGCTAGCCTCACCGGGGAGCTGTTTTTT,TRBV3-1/TRBV3-2,TRBJ2-2,few,.
CASSQEWVSGSTDTQYF,TGCGCCAGCAGCCAAGAGTGGGTAAGCGGAAGCACAGATACGCAGTATTTT,TRBV4-1,TRBJ2-3,.,.
CASSPKSNQEFGNTIYF,TGTGCCAGCTCACCAAAATCCAATCAGGAATTTGGAAACACCATATATTTT,TRBV18,TRBJ1-3,.,.
CASSFRSGEDLSGNTIYF,TGTGCCAGCAGTTTTAGGAGCGGCGAGGACCTCTCTGGAAACACCATATATTTT,TRBV28,TRBJ1-3,.,.
CASSVGLAGVSEQFF,TGTGCCAGCAGCGTCGGACTAGCGGGGGTCAGTGAGCAGTTCTTC,TRBV9,TRBJ2-1,.,TRBD2
CASEQGAINTEAFF,TGTGCCTCAGAACAGGGGGCAATAAACACTGAAGCTTTCTTT,TRBV30,TRBJ1-1,.,TRBD1
CASSPLAGSTVTQYF,TGTGCCAGCAGTCCCCTCGCGGGCTCCACAGTTACGCAGTATTTT,TRBV27,TRBJ2-3,.,.
CASSLSARGDYGYTF,TGTGCCAGCAGCCTAAGTGCCAGGGGAGACTATGGCTACACCTTC,TRBV7-9,TRBJ1-2,.,.
CASSSPGTGFRKDTQYF,TGTGCCAGCAGTTCCCCCGGGACAGGGTTTAGGAAAGATACGCAGTATTTT,TRBV2,TRBJ2-3,.,TRBD1
CASGTPRGETQYF,TGTGCCAGCGGAACCCCGAGGGGGGAGACCCAGTACTTC,TRBV27,TRBJ2-5,.,.
CASSRQDSGANVLTF,TGTGCCAGCAGTCGCCAGGACTCTGGGGCCAACGTCCTGACTTTC,TRBV7-3,TRBJ2-6,.,.
CASSVEGTLESTIYF,TGTGCCAGCAGCGTAGAGGGGACACTGGAAAGCACCATATATTTT,TRBV9,TRBJ1-3,.,.
CASSPLAGVYEQYF,TGTGCCAGCAGCCCTCTAGCGGGAGTCTACGAGCAGTACTTC,TRBV5-6,TRBJ2-7,few,TRBD2
CASSPTETGVGYTF,TGTGCCAGCAGCCCCACCGAAACAGGGGTGGGCTACACCTTC,TRBV3-1/TRBV3-2,TRBJ1-2,.,TRBD1
CASSPQGSNTGELFF,TGTGCCAGCAGTCCCCAGGGATCGAACACCGGGGAGCTGTTTTTT,TRBV27,TRBJ2-2,.,.